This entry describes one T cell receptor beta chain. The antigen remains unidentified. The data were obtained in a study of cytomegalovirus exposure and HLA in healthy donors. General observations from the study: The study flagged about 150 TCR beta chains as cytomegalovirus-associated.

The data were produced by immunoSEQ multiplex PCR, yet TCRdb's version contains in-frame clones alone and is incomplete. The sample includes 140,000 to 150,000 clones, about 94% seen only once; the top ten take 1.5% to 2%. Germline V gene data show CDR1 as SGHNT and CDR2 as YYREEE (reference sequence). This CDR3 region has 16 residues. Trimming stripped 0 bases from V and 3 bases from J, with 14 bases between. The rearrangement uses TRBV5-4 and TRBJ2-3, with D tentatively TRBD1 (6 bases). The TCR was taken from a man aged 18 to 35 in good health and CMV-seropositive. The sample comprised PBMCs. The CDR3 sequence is CASSLAMGAGTDTQYF. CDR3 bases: TGTGCCAGCAGCTTGGCCATGGGGGCAGGGACAGATACGCAGTATTTT.